A single TCR beta chain is shown here with its context. This specimen comes from a study of blood T cell repertoires in COVID-19. Looking at the study overall: In each case, the material was cDNA or gDNA derived from T cells, B-cell-depleted T cells, or PBMCs.

Germline V gene sequence: CDR1 MNHNY, CDR2 SVGAGI (reference sequence). V was pared by 8 bases and J by 2 bases, with 6 bases between. CDR3 length: 11 residues. Some clones are missing from TCRdb's copy, which holds only in-frame ones; the method was immunoSEQ multiplex PCR. This table has 150,000 to 200,000 clones, roughly nine tenths appearing once. This chain joins TRBV6-6 and TRBJ1-1, with no clear D. The TCR sequence derives from a man aged 70-80 years with active or convalescent COVID-19. The sample comprised peripheral blood. The DNA of the CDR3 is TGTGCCAGCCGGAGAAACACTGAAGCTTTCTTT. Encoded protein: CASRRNTEAFF.